The 29 T cell receptor beta chains below come from one sample, sequenced in a study of cytomegalovirus exposure and HLA in healthy donors. The PCR employed 60 Vbeta primers together with 13 Jbeta primers. Data came from immunoSEQ multiplex PCR; TCRdb stores just in-frame clones and leaves some out. The sample carries over 110,000 clones, roughly four fifths recorded once. The material sequenced was PBMCs. The receptors were sampled from a male donor in good health and CMV-seronegative.

The rearrangement uses TRBV5-4 and TRBJ2-2, with D possibly TRBD1 on 5 matching bases. Germline CDR1 is SGHNT and CDR2 is YYREEE (reference sequence). Trimming pared 4 bases from V and 5 bases from J, leaving 18 bases between. There are 16 residues in the CDR3. This chain's CDR3 is CASSPQGPTVTGELFF. The CDR3 DNA follows: TGTGCCAGCAGCCCTCAGGGTCCTACAGTAACCGGGGAGCTGTTTTTT.

In DNA form, the CDR3 reads TGTGCCAGCAGTTTATGGGGGGCTGAAGCTTTCTTT. Translating gives CASSLWGAEAFF. The genes are TRBV27 and TRBJ1-1, with D tentatively TRBD1 (5 bases). The germline CDR1 and CDR2 sequences are MNHEY and SMNVEV (reference sequence). The V end lost 1 base, the J end lost 6 bases, and 6 bases lay between the germline ends. This CDR3 comprises 12 residues.

The chain has TRBV9 and TRBJ2-1; 8 bases fit TRBD2. The CDR3 has 15 amino acids. J gave up 5 bases and V 3 bases, and 7 bases lay outside the gene matches. Germline CDR1 and CDR2: SGDLS and YYNGEE. The CDR3, as DNA: TGTGCCAGCAGCGCCGGGACTAGTCAGAACAATGAGCAGTTCTTC. Amino acid sequence: CASSAGTSQNNEQFF.

This clone appeared a few times. The rearrangement links TRBV19 to TRBJ2-1; 7 nucleotides agree with TRBD2. With V trimmed by 3 bases and J by 10 bases, 9 bases remained unmatched. CDR3 length: 14 amino acids. Germline CDR1 reads LNHDA; CDR2 reads SQIVND (reference sequence). The CDR3 DNA is TGTGCCAGTAGTATCATCTCGGGAGGAGGGGAGCAGTTCTTC. Translating it yields CASSIISGGGEQFF.

This clone was seen only once. The chain uses TRBV9 and TRBJ2-2; the match to TRBD2 covers 9 bases. J was trimmed by 3 bases and V by 0 bases; bases with no gene match: 12. CDR1 and CDR2 (germline): SGDLS, YYNGEE. The CDR3 runs 19 residues. CDR3 loop: CASSVAPAGGYSDTGELFF. CDR3 bases: TGTGCCAGCAGCGTAGCCCCAGCGGGAGGTTATTCGGACACCGGGGAGCTGTTTTTT.

The chain carries TRBV6-5 and TRBJ1-5; D gene uncertain. The germline V gene has CDR1 MNHEY and CDR2 SVGAGI. The CDR3 totals 13 residues. Between the trimmed V and J ends, which lost 8 bases and 4 bases, there was a span of 12 bases. The CDR3 reads CASGLTPNQPQHF. In DNA, the CDR3 is TGTGCCAGCGGTCTGACACCGAATCAGCCCCAGCATTTT.

The chain is built from TRBV30 and TRBJ2-5, with 10 bases fitting TRBD2. V gave up 2 bases and J gave up 3 bases; unmatched junction bases: 6. CDR1 is GTSNPN, CDR2 SVGIG, per germline (reference sequence). The CDR3 covers 15 residues. CDR3 sequence (DNA): TGTGCCTGGAGTCCAGCGGGAGGGAGGGAAGAGACCCAGTACTTC. Protein: CAWSPAGGREETQYF. The variable domain in full, completed from reference TRBV30 and TRBJ2-5, reads SQTIHQWPATLVQPVGSPLSLECTVEGTSNPNLYWYRQAAGRGLQLLFYSVGIGQISSEVPQNLSASRPQDRQFILSSKKLLLSDSGFYLCAWSPAGGREETQYFGPGTRLLVL.

This chain uses TRBV19 with TRBJ2-2; TRBD2 aligns across 7 bases. The V gene end was trimmed by 5 bases and the J gene end by 3 bases; junction bases not matched to a gene: 6. CDR3 size: 15 residues. Germline CDR1 reads LNHDA; CDR2 reads SQIVND (reference sequence). The chain's CDR3 is CASSLGGGYTGELFF. In DNA, the CDR3 is TGTGCCAGTAGTCTCGGGGGAGGGTACACCGGGGAGCTGTTTTTT.

As regards this clone: The junction differs from germline at one of its ends, possibly a read error. This rearrangement joins TRBV7-9 to TRBJ1-4, with 7 bases identical to TRBD1. This CDR3 is 17 amino acids long. Germline-derived CDR1 and CDR2 are SEHNR and FQNEAQ (reference sequence). The CDR3 DNA follows: TGTTCCAGCAGCTTAGGCCCGCCTGGGACAGCTTATGAAAAACTGTTTTTT. Translating it yields CSSSLGPPGTAYEKLFF. Based on the CDR3 plus reference TRBV7-9 and TRBJ1-4, the full variable domain is DTGVSQNPRHKITKRGQNVTFRCDPISEHNRLYWYRQTLGQGPEFLTYFQNEAQLEKSRLLSDRFSAERPKGSFSTLEIQRTEQGDSAMYLCSSSLGPPGTAYEKLFFGSGTQLSVL.

The chain links TRBV25-1 to TRBJ1-2; D is uncertain. V gave up 4 bases and J gave up 9 bases, with 9 bases separating them. Germline CDR1 and CDR2: MGHDK and SYGVNS. CDR3 length equals 11 residues. In DNA form, the CDR3 reads TGTGCCAGCAGTGTAGTTGGTAGCTACACCTTC. Translation gives CASSVVGSYTF.

This chain connects TRBV12-5 to TRBJ1-1; D may be TRBD1 (6 bases). Per the germline V gene, CDR1 is LGHNT and CDR2 is FRNRAP. This CDR3 region has 15 residues. Deletions cut 2 bases from V and 8 bases from J, with 18 bases between. The CDR3 nucleotides are TGTGCTAGTGGTTTGCCTACAGGGCCCCTCAGAGAAGCTTTCTTT. Amino acid sequence: CASGLPTGPLREAFF.

The table lists this clone with a count of one. The J gene is TRBJ2-7, the V gene TRBV28; D not resolved. The CDR3 is 11 residues long. V was shortened by 6 bases and J by 3 bases, with 6 bases between the two germline ends. Germline-derived CDR1 and CDR2 are MDHEN and SYDVKM. The CDR3 nucleotides are TGTGCCAGCAGCCTTCTCTACGAGCAGTACTTC. It is translated as CASSLLYEQYF.

This chain uses TRBV10-2 with TRBJ2-1; D remains ambiguous. Deletions cut 2 bases from V and 8 bases from J, with 16 bases between. The CDR3 is 15 amino acids. CDR1 is WSHSY, CDR2 SAAADI, per germline. The CDR3 spells CASSEVSSLADEQFF. The CDR3 nucleotides read TGCGCCAGCAGTGAGGTAAGCTCCCTGGCGGATGAGCAGTTCTTC.

The CDR3 sequence is CASSPITGHYGYTF. The CDR3 DNA reads TGTGCCAGCAGTCCTATCACAGGACACTATGGCTACACCTTC. The chain links TRBV27 to TRBJ1-2, with D possibly matching TRBD1 (5 bases). The CDR3 covers 14 residues. Trimming removed 5 bases from V and 3 bases from J, with 13 bases in between. Looked up from germline, CDR1 is MNHEY and CDR2 is SMNVEV (reference sequence).

This clone was seen once. V is TRBV11-2 and J is TRBJ2-3, with D perhaps matching TRBD2 (5 bases). Trimming shortened V by 5 bases and J by 10 bases, and 16 bases separated the two germline ends. This CDR3 region has 13 residues. Germline V CDR1 and CDR2: SGHAT, FQNNGV. CDR3 coding DNA: TGTGCCAGCAGCCTAAGGCGGTCGGGGTCGCAGTATTTT. This translates into CASSLRRSGSQYF.

This clone was detected once. This chain connects TRBV7-2 to TRBJ2-5; TRBD1 matches 9 bases. The CDR3 has 16 amino acids. Germline CDR1 reads SGHTA; CDR2 reads FQGNSA. V was pared by 4 bases and J by 5 bases, with 11 bases of the junction left unmatched. The CDR3, as DNA: TGTGCCAGCAGCTCCCGACAGGGGGGTAGCGGGGAGACCCAGTACTTC. It specifies CASSSRQGGSGETQYF.

The chain has TRBV2 and TRBJ1-2; D possibly corresponds to TRBD1 (6 bases). The germline V gene encodes CDR1 SNHLY and CDR2 FYNNEI. V lost 7 bases, J lost 7 bases, and 13 bases lay in between. The CDR3 extends over 12 amino acids. CDR3 sequence reads: CASTNRESGYTF. For the CDR3, the DNA is TGTGCCAGCACCAACAGGGAAAGTGGCTACACCTTC. Variable domain in full (rest from reference TRBV2 and TRBJ1-2): EPEVTQTPSHQVTQMGQEVILRCVPISNHLYFYWYRQILGQKVEFLVSFYNNEISEKSEIFDDQFSVERPDGSNFTLKIRSTKLEDSAMYFCASTNRESGYTFGSGTRLTVV.

This clone was seen just once. The V call is TRBV30, the J call TRBJ2-3, with D unclear. Looked up from germline, CDR1 is GTSNPN and CDR2 is SVGIG (reference sequence). The CDR3 spans 14 residues. V was pared by 0 bases and J by 3 bases, with 10 bases between. CDR3 bases: TGTGCCTGGAGTGTAAAATGGGCAACAGATACGCAGTATTTT. This translates into CAWSVKWATDTQYF.

The V gene is TRBV5-1, the J gene TRBJ2-7, with D hard to call. There are 14 residues in the CDR3. Germline V lookup: CDR1 SGHRS, CDR2 YFSETQ. Between the trimmed V and J ends, which lost 2 bases and 6 bases, there was a span of 15 bases. CDR3 nucleotides: TGCGCCAGCAGCTTTGGGCTGGTATCGAGCGAGCAGTACTTC. Translation: CASSFGLVSSEQYF.

The chain combines TRBV5-6 with TRBJ2-7; 14 bases fit TRBD2. V was clipped by 2 bases and J by 6 bases; unmatched bases: 7. Germline V lookup: CDR1 SGHDT, CDR2 YYEEEE. The CDR3 covers 16 residues. The CDR3, as DNA: TGTGCCAGCAGCTTACCGGGACTAGCGGGAGAGGGCGAGCAGTACTTC. This gives the protein CASSLPGLAGEGEQYF.

A few counts support this clone. V is TRBV2 and J is TRBJ2-3, with 14 bases aligning to TRBD2. The CDR3 consists of 15 residues. V lost 5 bases to trimming and J lost 4 bases; unmatched junction nucleotides: 2. Germline assignment: CDR1 SNHLY and CDR2 FYNNEI. CDR3 sequence reads: CASSTGLAGADTQYF. The CDR3 DNA is TGTGCCAGCAGTACGGGACTAGCGGGAGCAGATACGCAGTATTTT.

This clone was detected a few times. V usage is TRBV19 and J usage is TRBJ2-7; TRBD2 matches 10 bases. J lost 7 bases, V lost 3 bases, and 9 bases had no gene match. Germline-derived CDR1 and CDR2 are LNHDA and SQIVND (reference sequence). CDR3 length: 15 residues. The CDR3 region is CASSMGSTSGNEQYF. CDR3 coding DNA: TGTGCCAGTAGTATGGGGTCAACTAGCGGGAATGAGCAGTACTTC.

The chain couples TRBV19 to TRBJ2-1, with TRBD2 matching 7 bases. V lost 8 bases and J lost 8; bases outside the gene matches: 9. The CDR3 has 13 amino acids. Germline values: CDR1 LNHDA, CDR2 SQIVND (reference sequence). As DNA, the CDR3 is TGTGCCAGTCTCCCCGCGGGGGTCGATGAGCAGTTCTTC. This translates into CASLPAGVDEQFF.

The chain links TRBV9 to TRBJ1-4; 10 bases fit TRBD1. V dropped 4 bases and J dropped 3; count of bases not matched to a gene: 3. Germline lookup yields CDR1 SGDLS and CDR2 YYNGEE. CDR3 length: 15 residues. Here the CDR3 DNA reads TGTGCCAGCAGCCCAGGACAGGGGGCTAATGAAAAACTGTTTTTT. Encoded protein: CASSPGQGANEKLFF.

CDR3 DNA sequence: TGTGCCAGCAGCTTGGCACTAGCTGGCGGGGAGCTGTTTTTT. Amino acid sequence: CASSLALAGGELFF. The genes are TRBV5-6 and TRBJ2-2; maybe TRBD2 (6 bases). There are 14 residues in the CDR3. V shed 0 bases and J shed 7 bases, with 10 bases lying between them. CDR1 is SGHDT and CDR2 is YYEEEE in the germline V gene. Full variable domain (outside the CDR3, taken from reference TRBV5-6 and TRBJ2-2): DAGVTQSPTHLIKTRGQQVTLRCSPKSGHDTVSWYQQALGQGPQFIFQYYEEEERQRGNFPDRFSGHQFPNYSSELNVNALLLGDSALYLCASSLALAGGELFFGEGSRLTVL.

The V gene is TRBV15, the J gene TRBJ2-2, with 9 positions matching TRBD2. Germline CDR1 LNHNV, CDR2 YYDKDF (reference sequence). V trimming: 5 bases; J trimming: 6 bases; junction bases outside the gene matches: 10. The CDR3 totals 16 residues. CDR3 amino acids: CATSLGREGLSGELFF. The CDR3 nucleotides are TGTGCCACCAGCCTTGGGCGGGAGGGCCTTTCCGGGGAGCTGTTTTTT.

The V call is TRBV4-1, the J call TRBJ2-5; D is possibly TRBD1 (5 bases). The germline gives CDR1 MGHRA, CDR2 YSYEKL. Trimming stripped 3 bases from V and 11 bases from J, with 22 bases between. The CDR3 has 15 residues. The CDR3 loop reads CASSHLGAGSSEQYF. The CDR3 DNA follows: TGCGCCAGCAGCCATCTAGGGGCAGGGTCCAGTGAGCAGTACTTC.

The chain has TRBV10-2 and TRBJ1-5; a possible D gene is TRBD1 (5 bases). Trimming cost V 8 bases and J 3 bases, with 17 bases left between them. This CDR3 spans 15 amino acids. The germline CDR1 and CDR2 sequences are WSHSY and SAAADI. The CDR3 here is CASGFGGATNQPQHF. The CDR3 DNA sequence: TGCGCCAGCGGTTTCGGAGGGGCTACCAATCAGCCCCAGCATTTT.

This chain joins TRBV2 and TRBJ1-2, with a weak D call TRBD1 (5 bases). V lost 4 bases, J lost 0 bases, and 6 bases lay in between. The CDR3 is made up of 13 amino acids. Germline CDR1 SNHLY, CDR2 FYNNEI. The CDR3 sequence: CASSGQTNYGYTF. As DNA, the CDR3 is TGTGCCAGCAGTGGACAGACTAACTATGGCTACACCTTC.